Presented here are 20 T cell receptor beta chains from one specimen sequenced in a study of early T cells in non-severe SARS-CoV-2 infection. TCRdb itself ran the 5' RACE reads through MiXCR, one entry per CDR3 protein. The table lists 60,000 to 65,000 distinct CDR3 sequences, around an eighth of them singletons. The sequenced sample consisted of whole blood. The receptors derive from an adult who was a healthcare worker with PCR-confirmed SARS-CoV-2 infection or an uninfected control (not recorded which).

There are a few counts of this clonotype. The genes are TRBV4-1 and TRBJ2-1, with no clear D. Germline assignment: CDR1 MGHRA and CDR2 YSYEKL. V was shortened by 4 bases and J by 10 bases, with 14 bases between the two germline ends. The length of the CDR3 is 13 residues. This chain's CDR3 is CASSPRLHLEQFF. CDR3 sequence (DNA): TGCGCCAGCAGCCCCAGACTGCACCTGGAGCAGTTCTTC.

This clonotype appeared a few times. CDR3 sequence reads: CASSSTGGSAAEAFF. As DNA, the CDR3 is TGTGCCAGCAGCTCGACCGGGGGCTCGGCCGCTGAAGCTTTCTTT. This chain links TRBV7-9 with TRBJ1-1; D possibly corresponds to TRBD1 (6 bases). Per the germline V gene, CDR1 is SEHNR and CDR2 is FQNEAQ (reference sequence). Trimming took off 4 bases at V and 6 bases at J, with 18 bases between the two ends. The CDR3 is made up of 15 amino acids.

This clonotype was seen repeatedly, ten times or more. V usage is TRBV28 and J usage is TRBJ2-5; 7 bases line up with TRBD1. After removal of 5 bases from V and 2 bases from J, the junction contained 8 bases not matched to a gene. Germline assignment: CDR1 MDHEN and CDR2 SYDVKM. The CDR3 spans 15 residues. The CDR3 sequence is CASSTPGTAQETQYF. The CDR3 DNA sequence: TGTGCCAGCAGTACTCCCGGGACAGCGCAAGAGACCCAGTACTTC.

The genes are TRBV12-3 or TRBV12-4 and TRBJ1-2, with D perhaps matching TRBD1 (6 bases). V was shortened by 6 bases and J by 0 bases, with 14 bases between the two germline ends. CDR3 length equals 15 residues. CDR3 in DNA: TGTGCCAGCAGGGTCGGGGGGCTATCTAACTATGGCTACACCTTC. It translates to CASRVGGLSNYGYTF.

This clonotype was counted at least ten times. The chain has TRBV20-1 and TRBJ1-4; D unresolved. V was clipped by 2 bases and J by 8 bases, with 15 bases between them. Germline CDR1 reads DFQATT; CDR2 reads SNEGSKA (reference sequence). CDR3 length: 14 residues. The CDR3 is CSARPGSTKEKLFF. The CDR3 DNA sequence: TGCAGTGCTAGACCGGGATCTACCAAGGAAAAACTGTTTTTT.

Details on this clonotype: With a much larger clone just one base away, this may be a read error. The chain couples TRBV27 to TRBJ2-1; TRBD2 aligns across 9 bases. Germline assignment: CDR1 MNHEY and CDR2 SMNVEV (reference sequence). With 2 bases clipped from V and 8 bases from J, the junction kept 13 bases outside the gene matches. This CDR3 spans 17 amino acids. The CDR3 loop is CASSLATSASGNHEQFF. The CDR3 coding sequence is TGTGCCAGCAGTTTAGCGACCTCCGCTAGCGGGAACCATGAGCAGTTCTTC.

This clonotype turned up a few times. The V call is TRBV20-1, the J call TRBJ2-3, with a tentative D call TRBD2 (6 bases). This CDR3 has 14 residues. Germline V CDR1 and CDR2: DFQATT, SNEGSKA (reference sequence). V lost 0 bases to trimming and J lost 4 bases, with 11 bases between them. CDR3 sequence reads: CSARDGRGPDTQYF. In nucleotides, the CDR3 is TGCAGTGCTAGAGACGGGAGAGGCCCAGATACGCAGTATTTT.

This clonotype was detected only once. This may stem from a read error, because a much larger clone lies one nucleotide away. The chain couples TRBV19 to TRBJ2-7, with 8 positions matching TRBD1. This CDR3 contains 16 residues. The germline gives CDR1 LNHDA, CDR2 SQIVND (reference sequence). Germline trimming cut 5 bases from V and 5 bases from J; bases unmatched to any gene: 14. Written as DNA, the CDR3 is TGTGCCAGTAGTGTCTATTCAGGGGGCACTAAGAACGAGCAGTACTTC. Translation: CASSVYSGGTKNEQYF.

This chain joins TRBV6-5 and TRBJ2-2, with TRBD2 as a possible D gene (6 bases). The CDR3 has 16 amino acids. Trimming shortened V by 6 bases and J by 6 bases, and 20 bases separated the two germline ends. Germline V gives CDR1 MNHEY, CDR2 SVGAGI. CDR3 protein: CASSRRGGTAPGELFF. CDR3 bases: TGTGCCAGCAGCCGCCGTGGCGGGACTGCACCCGGGGAGCTGTTTTTT.

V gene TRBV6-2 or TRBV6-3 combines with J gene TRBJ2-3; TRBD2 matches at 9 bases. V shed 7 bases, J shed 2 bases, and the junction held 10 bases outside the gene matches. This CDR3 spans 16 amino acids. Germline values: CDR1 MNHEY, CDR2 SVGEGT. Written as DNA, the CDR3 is TGTGCCAGCACCCGAGGGCTAGCGGGGACCACAGATACGCAGTATTTT. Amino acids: CASTRGLAGTTDTQYF.

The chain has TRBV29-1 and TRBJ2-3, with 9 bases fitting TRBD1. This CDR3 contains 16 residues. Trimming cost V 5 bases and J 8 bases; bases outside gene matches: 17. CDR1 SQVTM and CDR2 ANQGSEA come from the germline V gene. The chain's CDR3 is CSVQSPGQGLVGTQYF. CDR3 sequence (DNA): TGCAGCGTTCAATCCCCGGGACAGGGCCTGGTTGGTACGCAGTATTTT.

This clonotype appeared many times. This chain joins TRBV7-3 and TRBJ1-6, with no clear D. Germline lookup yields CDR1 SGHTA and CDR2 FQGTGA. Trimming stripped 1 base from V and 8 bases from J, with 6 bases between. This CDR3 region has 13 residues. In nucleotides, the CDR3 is TGTGCCAGCAGCTTAAAATGGGATTCACCCCTCCACTTT. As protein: CASSLKWDSPLHF.

CDR3 in DNA: TGTGCCAGCAAATCGCGTTTTGGGGATGAGCAGTTCTTC. Amino acids: CASKSRFGDEQFF. The J gene is TRBJ2-1, the V gene TRBV28; D is uncertain. The germline V and J ends were trimmed by 7 bases and 8 bases, with 15 bases remaining between them. Germline lookup yields CDR1 MDHEN and CDR2 SYDVKM. CDR3 length: 13 amino acids.

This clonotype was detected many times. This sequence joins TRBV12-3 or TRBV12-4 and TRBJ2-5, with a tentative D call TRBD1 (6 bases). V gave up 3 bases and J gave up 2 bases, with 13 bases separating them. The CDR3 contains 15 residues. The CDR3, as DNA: TGTGCCAGCAGTTTTTACGCTACAGGGCAAGAGACCCAGTACTTC. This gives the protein CASSFYATGQETQYF.

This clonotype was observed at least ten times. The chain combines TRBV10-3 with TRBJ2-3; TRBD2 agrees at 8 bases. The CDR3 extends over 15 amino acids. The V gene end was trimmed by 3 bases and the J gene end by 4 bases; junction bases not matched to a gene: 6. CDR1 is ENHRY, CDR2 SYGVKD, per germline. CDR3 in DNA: TGTGCCATCAGTGATAGTACGGGGGGGCCAGATACGCAGTATTTT. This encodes CAISDSTGGPDTQYF.

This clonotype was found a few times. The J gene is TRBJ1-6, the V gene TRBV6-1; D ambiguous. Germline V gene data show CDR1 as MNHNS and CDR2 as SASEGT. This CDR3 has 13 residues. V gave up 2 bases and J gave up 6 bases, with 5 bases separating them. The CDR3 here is CASSEWFNSPLHF. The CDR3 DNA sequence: TGTGCCAGCAGTGAATGGTTTAATTCACCCCTCCACTTT.

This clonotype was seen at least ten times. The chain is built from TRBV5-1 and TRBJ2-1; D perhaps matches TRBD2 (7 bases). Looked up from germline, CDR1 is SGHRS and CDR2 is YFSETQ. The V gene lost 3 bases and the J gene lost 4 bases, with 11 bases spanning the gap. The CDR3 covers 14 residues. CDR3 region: CASSSGGHYNEQFF. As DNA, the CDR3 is TGCGCCAGCAGCTCGGGGGGCCATTACAATGAGCAGTTCTTC. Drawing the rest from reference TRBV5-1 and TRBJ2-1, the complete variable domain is KAGVTQTPRYLIKTRGQQVTLSCSPISGHRSVSWYQQTPGQGLQFLFEYFSETQRNKGNFPGRFSGRQFSNSRSEMNVSTLELGDSALYLCASSSGGHYNEQFFGPGTRLTVL.

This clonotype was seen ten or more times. The CDR3 DNA is TGTGCCAGCAGGCGGGACATCTCCTACGAGCAGTACTTC. Its translation: CASRRDISYEQYF. The gene calls are TRBV2 and TRBJ2-7, with D perhaps TRBD1 or TRBD2 (6 bases each). The CDR3 has 13 amino acids. V was trimmed by 6 bases and J by 0 bases, leaving 9 bases between them. Germline V CDR1 and CDR2: SNHLY, FYNNEI.

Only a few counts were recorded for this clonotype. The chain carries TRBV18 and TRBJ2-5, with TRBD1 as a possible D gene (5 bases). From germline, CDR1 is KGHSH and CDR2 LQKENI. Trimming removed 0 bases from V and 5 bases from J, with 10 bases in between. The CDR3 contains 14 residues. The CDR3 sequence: CASSPPGQTETQYF. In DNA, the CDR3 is TGTGCCAGCTCACCACCGGGGCAAACCGAGACCCAGTACTTC. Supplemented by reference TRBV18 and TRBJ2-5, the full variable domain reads NAGVMQNPRHLVRRRGQEARLRCSPMKGHSHVYWYRQLPEEGLKFMVYLQKENIIDESGMPKERFSAEFPKEGPSILRIQQVVRGDSAAYFCASSPPGQTETQYFGPGTRLLVL.

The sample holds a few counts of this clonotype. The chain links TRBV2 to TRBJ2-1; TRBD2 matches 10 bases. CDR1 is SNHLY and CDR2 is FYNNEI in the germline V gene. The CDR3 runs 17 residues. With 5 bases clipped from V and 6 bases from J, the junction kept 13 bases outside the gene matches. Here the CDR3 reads CASSSRTSGLTSNEQFF. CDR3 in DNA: TGTGCCAGCAGTTCAAGGACTAGCGGTCTAACTTCCAATGAGCAGTTCTTC. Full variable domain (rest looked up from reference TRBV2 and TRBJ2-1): EPEVTQTPSHQVTQMGQEVILRCVPISNHLYFYWYRQILGQKVEFLVSFYNNEISEKSEIFDDQFSVERPDGSNFTLKIRSTKLEDSAMYFCASSSRTSGLTSNEQFFGPGTRLTVL.